Listed below are T cell receptor beta chains from one sample, sequenced in a study of T cell changes during pregnancy in multiple sclerosis. Clones were read by immunoSEQ multiplex PCR, and TCRdb kept only the in-frame ones, dropping some. The data contain some 110,000 clones, approximately 90% of them singletons. Specimen: peripheral blood, collected in the third trimester of pregnancy. Receptors originate from a female donor with multiple sclerosis, enrolled in a pregnancy study. Each CDR3 is given with its conserved first and last residue.

V	J	CDR3
TRBV7-9	TRBJ1-6	CASSSSRGGLDNSPLHF
TRBV9	TRBJ1-2	CASSTSTTNYGYTF
TRBV28	TRBJ2-5	CASSPSRTGYLGGETQYF
TRBV6-5	TRBJ2-7	CASSRDRGHEQYF
TRBV5-1	TRBJ1-1	CASSYGAGTGNTEAFF
TRBV30	TRBJ2-1	CAWSYSGGQFF
TRBV30	TRBJ1-1	CAWSEGGGGAFF
TRBV2	TRBJ2-1	CASSRQGYNEQFF
TRBV19	TRBJ1-1	CASTDRRGGDTEAFF
TRBV9	TRBJ1-2	CASSVGSGQGDGNYGYTF
TRBV5-1	TRBJ1-2	CASSLEGDGYTF
TRBV7-2	TRBJ1-2	CASSLPGLVYGYTF
TRBV15	TRBJ1-1	CATSPRTQENTEAFF
TRBV6-5	TRBJ2-7	CASSYSDTLIYEQYF
TRBV5-5	TRBJ1-2	CASSLDRDIIGYTF
TRBV28	TRBJ1-2	CASSLRQGTYGYTF
TRBV9	TRBJ2-1	CASTPGQGVNEQFF
TRBV5-5	TRBJ2-5	CASSLEAGGPQETQYF
TRBV30	TRBJ1-2	CAGLTEGPYGYTF
TRBV19	TRBJ1-3	CASSYRSRRGNTIYF
TRBV10-2	TRBJ2-1	CASTRETAYNEQFF
TRBV19	TRBJ2-7	CASSMVTGGWGEQYF
TRBV7-2	TRBJ2-5	CASTSTSGGETQYF
TRBV20-1	TRBJ1-2	CSAGRYYGYTF
TRBV6-7	TRBJ2-7	CASPFYGEPPNF
TRBV18	TRBJ1-2	CASSPDRVYGYTF
TRBV2	TRBJ1-5	CASSGTGGVQPQHF